This T cell receptor (beta chain) was captured in a study of blood T cell repertoires in COVID-19. The CDR3 is made up of 12 amino acids. Trimming removed 6 bases at V and 3 bases at J, with 9 bases between. In germline, CDR1 is SNHLY, CDR2 FYNNEI. Libraries were prepared by immunoSEQ multiplex PCR; TCRdb keeps only in-frame clonotypes and omits some of them. Found here are fewer than 150,000 clones, 78% of them singletons; the top ten hold about 2.3%. Material: peripheral blood. This chain links TRBV2 with TRBJ2-7; D is unresolved. This clonotype was sampled from an older man with acute or convalescent COVID-19. CDR3 nucleotide sequence: TGTGCCAGCAGCCCACAGCACTACGAGCAGTACTTC. It is translated as CASSPQHYEQYF. Supplemented by reference TRBV2 and TRBJ2-7, the full variable domain reads EPEVTQTPSHQVTQMGQEVILRCVPISNHLYFYWYRQILGQKVEFLVSFYNNEISEKSEIFDDQFSVERPDGSNFTLKIRSTKLEDSAMYFCASSPQHYEQYFGPGTRLTVT.